The entry that follows covers one T cell receptor beta chain sequence. Its antigen is unidentified. Treatment defined: about 20 received Ad26.COV2.S at low or high dose, single or two shots; roughly five received placebo; per-sample allocation not given. Sampling took place 63 days after the first vaccine or placebo injection. Boston supplied an adult donor aged 18-55 years. The data belong to a study of Ad26.COV2.S vaccination and SARS-CoV-2 variants. Study details: Donor joined the COV1001 Ad26.COV2.S trial arm. The vaccine Ad26.COV2.S was put into the muscle once, or twice with 56 days between.

General study findings and limits: Vaccinees and placebo recipients showed similar non-spike TCR breadth.

Trimming shortened V by 6 bases and J by 4 bases, and 15 bases separated the two germline ends. Germline CDR1 and CDR2: MDHEN and SYDVKM. The CDR3 extends over 14 amino acids. Some clones are missing from TCRdb's copy, which holds only in-frame ones; the method was immunoSEQ multiplex PCR. This sample has roughly 300,000 clones, with about nine tenths found just once. The clonotype originates from a person aged 18-60 years who received the Ad26.COV2.S COVID-19 vaccine or a placebo. The chain is built from TRBV28 and TRBJ1-1; D call uncertain. Sequencing was performed on peripheral blood, taken in a trial of Ad26.COV2.S vaccine versus placebo. Here the CDR3 reads CASRSGGRSTEAFF. CDR3 DNA: TGTGCCAGCAGGTCGGGTGGTAGGAGCACTGAAGCTTTCTTT.